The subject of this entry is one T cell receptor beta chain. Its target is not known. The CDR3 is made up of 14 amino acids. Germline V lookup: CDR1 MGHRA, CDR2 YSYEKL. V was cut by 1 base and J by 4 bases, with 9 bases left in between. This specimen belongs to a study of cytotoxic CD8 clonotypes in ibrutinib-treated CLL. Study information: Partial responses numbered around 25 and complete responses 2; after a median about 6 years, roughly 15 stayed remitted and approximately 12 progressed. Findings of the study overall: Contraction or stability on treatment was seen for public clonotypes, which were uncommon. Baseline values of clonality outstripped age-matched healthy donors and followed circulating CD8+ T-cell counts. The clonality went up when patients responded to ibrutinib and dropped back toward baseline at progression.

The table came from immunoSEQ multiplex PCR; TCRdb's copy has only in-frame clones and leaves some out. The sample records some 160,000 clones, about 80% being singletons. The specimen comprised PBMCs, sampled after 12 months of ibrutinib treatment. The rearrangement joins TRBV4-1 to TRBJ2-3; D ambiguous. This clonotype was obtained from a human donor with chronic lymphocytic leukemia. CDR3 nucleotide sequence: TGCGCCAGCAGCCAAGTGGTGCTAGCAGATACGCAGTATTTT. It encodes CASSQVVLADTQYF.